These 28 T cell receptor beta chains were all obtained from the same sample, sequenced in a study of STAT5B mutations in CD4+ large granular lymphocyte leukemia. Profiling relied on immunoSEQ multiplex PCR, and the TCRdb table lists in-frame clones only, not all of them. The sample lists approximately 31,000 clones; about 70% were seen once. The sequencing input was CD4+ T cells from blood buffy coats. These receptors originate from a human donor in good health.

This chain uses TRBV7-2 with TRBJ1-3, with D unresolved. Looked up from germline, CDR1 is SGHTA and CDR2 is FQGNSA. With 1 base removed from V and 1 base from J, the gap between germline ends came to 8 bases. The CDR3 consists of 15 residues. CDR3 sequence (DNA): TGTGCCAGCAGCTTAGATGGGTTATCTGGAAACACCATATATTTT. Translating it yields CASSLDGLSGNTIYF.

J is TRBJ1-5 and V is TRBV6-5, with TRBD1 as a possible D gene (6 bases). The ends were cut back, 2 bases at V and 4 bases at J, with 12 bases in the middle. This CDR3 is 15 amino acids long. In germline, CDR1 is MNHEY, CDR2 SVGAGI. This chain's CDR3 is CASSYTRDRNQPQHF. The DNA for the CDR3 is TGTGCCAGCAGTTACACCCGAGACAGGAATCAGCCCCAGCATTTT.

The gene calls are TRBV14 and TRBJ1-2; no clear D. Deletions cut 1 base from V and 1 base from J, with 4 bases between. This CDR3 region has 13 residues. Germline V gene lookup returns CDR1 SGHDN and CDR2 FVKESK. The CDR3 DNA sequence: TGTGCCAGCAGCCAAGGAATTAACTATGGCTACACCTTC. This sequence encodes CASSQGINYGYTF.

The chain has TRBV5-6 and TRBJ1-1; D possibly corresponds to TRBD1 (6 bases). From germline, CDR1 is SGHDT and CDR2 YYEEEE. The CDR3 consists of 14 residues. V was cut by 3 bases and J by 4 bases, with 13 bases left in between. The CDR3 DNA follows: TGTGCCAGCAGCTGGGGGACAACTCGCACTGAAGCTTTCTTT. It specifies CASSWGTTRTEAFF.

This sequence joins TRBV7-8 and TRBJ1-4; 7 positions match TRBD1. J lost 5 bases, V lost 7 bases, and 7 bases had no gene match. The CDR3 spans 14 residues. Germline values: CDR1 SGHVS, CDR2 FQNEAQ. The CDR3 region has the DNA TGTGCCAGCAACCAGGACAGGCTGAATGAAAAACTGTTTTTT. Residues: CASNQDRLNEKLFF.

The chain carries TRBV4-1 and TRBJ2-3; D unresolved. The CDR3 has 12 amino acids. The germline V gene encodes CDR1 MGHRA and CDR2 YSYEKL. V was clipped by 3 bases and J by 6 bases, with 7 bases between them. The CDR3 DNA follows: TGCGCCAGCAGCCACAACGGTGATACGCAGTATTTT. Translation: CASSHNGDTQYF.

This sequence joins TRBV18 and TRBJ2-6; unclear D gene. CDR1 KGHSH and CDR2 LQKENI come from the germline V gene. The CDR3 length is 14 residues. Trimming took off 2 bases at V and 2 bases at J, with 4 bases between the two ends. The CDR3 region has the DNA TGTGCCAGCTCACCATGGACTGGGGCCAACGTCCTGACTTTC. This sequence encodes CASSPWTGANVLTF.

The chain uses TRBV6-5 and TRBJ2-6, with D uncertain. Germline CDR1 is MNHEY and CDR2 is SVGAGI. V lost 2 bases to trimming and J lost 0 bases, with 5 bases between them. The CDR3 totals 15 residues. CDR3 DNA: TGTGCCAGCAGTTACCGGACCTCTGGGGCCAACGTCCTGACTTTC. Encoded protein: CASSYRTSGANVLTF.

The chain has TRBV4-3 and TRBJ2-7; 10 nucleotides line up with TRBD2. The CDR3 has 17 residues. Germline values: CDR1 LGHNA, CDR2 YSLEER. After removal of 0 bases from V and 4 bases from J, the junction contained 9 bases not matched to a gene. The CDR3: CASSQEAERGGGYEQYF. As DNA, the CDR3 is TGCGCCAGCAGCCAAGAGGCGGAGCGGGGGGGTGGGTACGAGCAGTACTTC.

V gene TRBV4-3 combines with J gene TRBJ1-2, with TRBD1 identical over 7 bases. The CDR3 is 16 residues long. CDR1 and CDR2 from the germline V gene are LGHNA and YSLEER. V shed 3 bases, J shed 4 bases, and the junction held 11 bases outside the gene matches. The DNA for the CDR3 is TGCGCCAGCAGCCATTATACCGGGACAGATCTCTATGGCTACACCTTC. This gives the protein CASSHYTGTDLYGYTF.

The rearrangement links TRBV7-8 to TRBJ2-7; TRBD1 agrees at 8 bases. After removal of 0 bases from V and 3 bases from J, the junction contained 1 base not matched to a gene. The CDR3 has 14 amino acids. Germline V CDR1 and CDR2: SGHVS, FQNEAQ. The CDR3 sequence is CASSLAGTGYEQYF. For the CDR3, the DNA is TGTGCCAGCAGCTTAGCTGGGACAGGCTACGAGCAGTACTTC.

The chain couples TRBV11-3 to TRBJ1-1, with unresolved D. V lost 3 bases and J lost 0, with 14 bases in between. The germline V gene has CDR1 SGHNT and CDR2 YENEEA. The CDR3 spans 16 residues. The CDR3 DNA sequence: TGTGCCAGCAGCTTTATCGCCGCGCGCATGAACACTGAAGCTTTCTTT. Protein: CASSFIAARMNTEAFF.

This clone appeared a single time. This chain's CDR3 is CAISENQPKNQPQHF. CDR3 coding DNA: TGTGCCATCAGTGAGAATCAGCCCAAGAATCAGCCCCAGCATTTT. This chain uses TRBV10-3 with TRBJ1-5, with D unresolved. Germline V gives CDR1 ENHRY, CDR2 SYGVKD. The V end lost 2 bases, the J end lost 4 bases, and 12 bases lay between the germline ends. The CDR3 spans 15 residues.

The chain joins TRBV27 to TRBJ1-2, with unresolved D. Between the trimmed V and J ends, which lost 0 bases and 4 bases, there was a span of 9 bases. Germline V gene lookup returns CDR1 MNHEY and CDR2 SMNVEV (reference sequence). The CDR3 is 14 residues long. CDR3 sequence (DNA): TGTGCCAGCAGTTTATCGGACGGAGTCTATGGCTACACCTTC. This encodes CASSLSDGVYGYTF.

The chain joins TRBV5-1 to TRBJ2-2; D is perhaps TRBD1 or TRBD2 (6 bases each). Germline CDR1 reads SGHRS; CDR2 reads YFSETQ. The V gene lost 4 bases and the J gene lost 3 bases, with 13 bases spanning the gap. The CDR3 extends over 15 amino acids. CDR3 DNA: TGCGCCAGCAGCCCCTGGGGGGCTTACACCGGGGAGCTGTTTTTT. The encoded protein is CASSPWGAYTGELFF. Combining the CDR3 with reference TRBV5-1 and TRBJ2-2 gives the whole variable domain KAGVTQTPRYLIKTRGQQVTLSCSPISGHRSVSWYQQTPGQGLQFLFEYFSETQRNKGNFPGRFSGRQFSNSRSEMNVSTLELGDSALYLCASSPWGAYTGELFFGEGSRLTVL.

This chain links TRBV5-4 with TRBJ2-2; D is unresolved. CDR1 and CDR2 from the germline V gene are SGHNT and YYREEE (reference sequence). The ends were cut back, 0 bases at V and 4 bases at J, with 4 bases in the middle. The CDR3 sequence is 13 residues long. DNA for the CDR3: TGTGCCAGCAGCTTGGACAGCACCGGGGAGCTGTTTTTT. Protein product: CASSLDSTGELFF.

The chain uses TRBV5-1 and TRBJ2-1; 8 bases are a match to TRBD2. J was trimmed by 10 bases and V by 5 bases; bases with no gene match: 8. This CDR3 is 13 amino acids long. Germline CDR1 reads SGHRS; CDR2 reads YFSETQ. This CDR3 is CASSEVAGREQFF. The DNA of the CDR3 is TGCGCCAGCAGTGAAGTAGCGGGGCGCGAGCAGTTCTTC.

The chain combines TRBV5-4 with TRBJ1-2; D gene ambiguous. The CDR3 is 15 residues long. Germline values: CDR1 SGHNT, CDR2 YYREEE (reference sequence). V was pared by 0 bases and J by 0 bases, with 9 bases between. The CDR3 is CASSLVGDTNYGYTF. Here the CDR3 DNA reads TGTGCCAGCAGCTTGGTTGGAGACACTAACTATGGCTACACCTTC. Based on the CDR3 plus reference TRBV5-4 and TRBJ1-2, the full variable domain is ETGVTQSPTHLIKTRGQQVTLRCSSQSGHNTVSWYQQALGQGPQFIFQYYREEENGRGNFPPRFSGLQFPNYSSELNVNALELDDSALYLCASSLVGDTNYGYTFGSGTRLTVV.

This clone has a handful of counts. J is TRBJ1-2 and V is TRBV29-1; no definite D call. The CDR3 is 12 amino acids. CDR1 is SQVTM, CDR2 ANQGSEA, per germline. The ends were cut back, 4 bases at V and 2 bases at J, with 8 bases in the middle. CDR3 DNA sequence: TGCAGCGTTGGGCAGACCAACTATGGCTACACCTTC. Translating gives CSVGQTNYGYTF.

This clone came up once. This chain uses TRBV5-1 with TRBJ1-4; 7 bases map to TRBD1. The CDR3 runs to 15 residues. J was trimmed by 6 bases and V by 2 bases; bases with no gene match: 7. Germline V gene sequence: CDR1 SGHRS, CDR2 YFSETQ. CDR3 nucleotide sequence: TGCGCCAGCAGCTTACAGGGGCTCGGGGATGAAAAACTGTTTTTT. Residues: CASSLQGLGDEKLFF.

The chain recombines TRBV7-2 with TRBJ2-7; 11 nucleotides line up with TRBD2. There are 16 residues in the CDR3. Trimming cost V 6 bases and J 0 bases; bases outside gene matches: 7. Germline CDR1 is SGHTA and CDR2 is FQGNSA. In nucleotides, the CDR3 is TGTGCCAGCAGACCAGCCGGGACTAGCGGCTCCTACGAGCAGTACTTC. Translated, it gives CASRPAGTSGSYEQYF.

This clone turned up a few times. V and J are TRBV14 and TRBJ1-1; a weak D match, TRBD1 (6 bases). V lost 3 bases and J lost 10, with 12 bases in between. CDR1 is SGHDN, CDR2 FVKESK, per germline. The CDR3 runs 12 residues. The CDR3 bases are TGTGCCAGCAGCCAGACGACAGGATCAGCTTTCTTT. Amino acid sequence: CASSQTTGSAFF.

The chain is built from TRBV5-1 and TRBJ2-3; no definite D call. Germline V gene data show CDR1 as SGHRS and CDR2 as YFSETQ. Between the trimmed V and J ends, which lost 0 bases and 6 bases, there was a span of 11 bases. This CDR3 has 14 residues. The CDR3 bases are TGCGCCAGCAGCTTGGGCCAACCGAGGGATACGCAGTATTTT. Residues: CASSLGQPRDTQYF.

CDR3 protein: CASSLSDPTDTQYF. CDR3 coding DNA: TGCGCCAGCAGCTTGTCGGACCCCACAGATACGCAGTATTTT. This chain joins TRBV5-1 and TRBJ2-3, with D unclear. Trimming cost V 1 base and J 2 bases, with 8 bases left between them. The CDR3 runs to 14 residues. Germline CDR1 is SGHRS and CDR2 is YFSETQ.

The chain recombines TRBV7-2 with TRBJ1-2; 9 nucleotides align to TRBD1. The J segment lost 5 bases and the V segment lost 1 base, leaving 8 bases of the junction unmatched. Germline V CDR1 and CDR2: SGHTA, FQGNSA. The CDR3 length is 16 residues. The CDR3 reads CASSLGSGQGPYGYTF. The CDR3 DNA sequence: TGTGCCAGCAGCTTAGGCTCGGGACAGGGTCCTTATGGCTACACCTTC.

The chain is built from TRBV18 and TRBJ1-2; D call uncertain. There are 15 residues in the CDR3. Trimming removed 3 bases at V and 6 bases at J, with 17 bases between. CDR1 KGHSH and CDR2 LQKENI come from the germline V gene. The CDR3: CASSPSAIAHHGYTF. For the CDR3, the DNA is TGTGCCAGCTCACCGTCTGCGATAGCGCATCATGGCTACACCTTC.

The rearrangement joins TRBV18 to TRBJ1-3; 7 bases line up with TRBD1. Germline loops: CDR1 KGHSH, CDR2 LQKENI. The CDR3 is made up of 18 amino acids. Trimming cost V 6 bases and J 5 bases; bases outside gene matches: 19. CDR3 amino acids: CASSQAGMDRLIRNTIYF. The CDR3 nucleotides read TGTGCCAGCTCCCAGGCTGGAATGGACAGGCTTATTCGAAACACCATATATTTT.

The chain carries TRBV4-2 and TRBJ1-1; D not resolved. The V gene lost 0 bases and the J gene lost 6 bases, with 8 bases spanning the gap. The CDR3 length is 13 residues. Germline-derived CDR1 and CDR2 are LGHNA and YNFKEQ. CDR3 in amino acids: CASSQEGGAEAFF. Written as DNA, the CDR3 is TGTGCCAGCAGCCAAGAAGGTGGGGCTGAAGCTTTCTTT.